A single sample is the source of the 15 T cell receptor beta chains below, sequenced in a study of OX40 agonist ivuxolimab in advanced cancers. The method was immunoSEQ multiplex PCR; TCRdb's version includes in-frame clones alone and lacks a portion of them. The sample includes under 25,000 clones, 84% of them seen just once. The sequencing used CD4+ or CD8+ T cells sorted from blood, collected in a trial of the OX40 agonist ivuxolimab. The receptors here all came from an adult with an advanced solid tumor such as melanoma, head and neck, liver or kidney cancer.

This clone was seen a handful of times. This chain connects TRBV27 to TRBJ2-7; tentative D call: TRBD1 (5 bases). There are 14 residues in the CDR3. V was shortened by 2 bases and J by 0 bases, with 8 bases between the two germline ends. CDR1 is MNHEY, CDR2 SMNVEV, per germline (reference sequence). DNA for the CDR3: TGTGCCAGCAGTTTAAAAACAGGCTCCTACGAGCAGTACTTC. Translated: CASSLKTGSYEQYF.

The chain has TRBV28 and TRBJ2-1, with 9 bases lining up with TRBD2. The trim removed 3 bases at V and 7 bases at J, leaving 10 bases unmatched. Germline V gene sequence: CDR1 MDHEN, CDR2 SYDVKM. CDR3 length equals 16 residues. CDR3 loop: CASSFLLAGGPNEQFF. As DNA, the CDR3 is TGTGCCAGCAGTTTCTTACTTGCGGGAGGGCCTAATGAGCAGTTCTTC.

This clone was detected only a few times. This chain joins TRBV19 and TRBJ1-4; TRBD1 matches 7 bases. Germline CDR1 and CDR2: LNHDA and SQIVND (reference sequence). The CDR3 has 15 residues. The ends lost 3 bases at V and 0 bases at J; junction bases unmatched: 1. Here the CDR3 DNA reads TGTGCCAGTAGTATTGGGACAGCAACTAATGAAAAACTGTTTTTT. This translates into CASSIGTATNEKLFF.

The CDR3 reads CASSRQENIYGYTF. Here the CDR3 DNA reads TGTGCCAGCAGCCGCCAGGAAAATATCTATGGCTACACCTTC. The chain links TRBV5-6 to TRBJ1-2; D not certain. The CDR3 runs to 14 residues. V lost 4 bases and J lost 4, with 14 bases in between. Germline V gives CDR1 SGHDT, CDR2 YYEEEE.

The chain uses TRBV2 and TRBJ1-5, with unresolved D. Trimming left V 4 bases short and J 0 bases short, with 10 bases between. Germline V gene sequence: CDR1 SNHLY, CDR2 FYNNEI. The CDR3 sequence is 15 residues long. Here the CDR3 reads CASSVTGSSNQPQHF. The CDR3 DNA sequence: TGTGCCAGCAGTGTGACGGGGAGTAGCAATCAGCCCCAGCATTTT.

V is TRBV11-1 and J is TRBJ2-7; possible D gene TRBD2, 5 bases. V shed 4 bases and J shed 2 bases, with 9 bases lying between them. The CDR3 covers 13 residues. Germline CDR1 and CDR2: SGHAT and FQDESV (reference sequence). This chain's CDR3 is CASSWWEPYEQYF. CDR3 in DNA: TGTGCCAGCAGCTGGTGGGAGCCCTACGAGCAGTACTTC.

The CDR3 nucleotides are TGTGCCAGCAGCTTGGCTCCCGGGAATTCAAACAATGAGCAGTTCTTC. Translating gives CASSLAPGNSNNEQFF. The chain combines TRBV7-2 with TRBJ2-1; D is possibly TRBD2 (5 bases). There are 16 residues in the CDR3. Deletions cut 3 bases from V and 5 bases from J, with 17 bases between. Germline V gene data show CDR1 as SGHTA and CDR2 as FQGNSA.

This sequence joins TRBV5-1 and TRBJ2-5; 7 bases agree with TRBD1. Germline CDR1 is SGHRS and CDR2 is YFSETQ. The ends lost 4 bases at V and 9 bases at J; junction bases unmatched: 6. This CDR3 has 12 residues. The CDR3 loop reads CASSRGQQAQYF. The CDR3 DNA is TGCGCCAGCAGCCGGGGACAGCAAGCCCAGTACTTC.

The V and J genes are TRBV7-2 and TRBJ2-7; the match to TRBD2 covers 9 bases. CDR1 is SGHTA, CDR2 FQGNSA, per germline. V shed 5 bases and J 3 bases; nucleotides not matched to a gene: 8. This CDR3 has 15 residues. CDR3 nucleotides: TGTGCCAGCAGCCCCCGGGTAGCGGGAGACTACGAGCAGTACTTC. It specifies CASSPRVAGDYEQYF. Drawing the rest from reference TRBV7-2 and TRBJ2-7, the complete variable domain is GAGVSQSPSNKVTEKGKDVELRCDPISGHTALYWYRQSLGQGLEFLIYFQGNSAPDKSGLPSDRFSAERTGGSVSTLTIQRTQQEDSAVYLCASSPRVAGDYEQYFGPGTRLTVT.

This clone was seen just once. The gene calls are TRBV13 and TRBJ1-3, with D possibly TRBD1 on 5 matching bases. This CDR3 contains 17 residues. Trimming removed 5 bases from V and 0 bases from J, with 17 bases in between. From germline, CDR1 is PRHDT and CDR2 FYEKMQ (reference sequence). CDR3 region: CASSPRMGRNSGNTIYF. The DNA for the CDR3 is TGTGCCAGCAGCCCCCGGATGGGACGGAACTCTGGAAACACCATATATTTT.

The gene calls are TRBV20-1 and TRBJ2-5, with D possibly called TRBD1 or TRBD2 (5 bases each). This CDR3 spans 11 amino acids. V dropped 6 bases and J dropped 4 bases, with 9 bases sitting between them. Per the germline V gene, CDR1 is DFQATT and CDR2 is SNEGSKA (reference sequence). In nucleotides, the CDR3 is TGCAGTGCGGAGAGGGGAGAGACCCAGTACTTC. This sequence encodes CSAERGETQYF.

The J gene is TRBJ2-5, the V gene TRBV5-6, with a weak D call TRBD1 (6 bases). Per germline, CDR1 SGHDT and CDR2 YYEEEE. Trimming removed 0 bases from V and 4 bases from J, with 16 bases in between. CDR3 length: 16 amino acids. In nucleotides, the CDR3 is TGTGCCAGCAGCTTGGCCTTGGCAGGGGCGGGAGAGACCCAGTACTTC. It is translated as CASSLALAGAGETQYF.

The rearrangement uses TRBV9 and TRBJ1-1; D is perhaps TRBD1 (5 bases). This CDR3 has 13 amino acids. The germline CDR1 and CDR2 sequences are SGDLS and YYNGEE. V gave up 2 bases and J gave up 3 bases, with 8 bases separating them. The CDR3 region is CASSVRGDTEAFF. CDR3 DNA: TGTGCCAGCAGCGTTAGGGGAGACACTGAAGCTTTCTTT.

The chain links TRBV10-2 to TRBJ2-3; tentative D call: TRBD2 (7 bases). Germline assignment: CDR1 WSHSY and CDR2 SAAADI. There are 16 residues in the CDR3. V shed 4 bases and J shed 2 bases, with 16 bases lying between them. The CDR3 nucleotides read TGCGCCAGCAGTGGGCAGTGGGCGGGGGCCACAGATACGCAGTATTTT. Translating it yields CASSGQWAGATDTQYF.

The sample holds a few counts of this clone. This chain joins TRBV11-2 and TRBJ2-7, with D perhaps TRBD2 (6 bases). Trimming shortened V by 5 bases and J by 5 bases, and 19 bases separated the two germline ends. The germline gives CDR1 SGHAT, CDR2 FQNNGV. This CDR3 is built from 15 residues. The CDR3 bases are TGTGCCAGCAGCCCACTCCTTCGGGGGACGCACGAGCAGTACTTC. Residues: CASSPLLRGTHEQYF. The full variable domain, completed using reference TRBV11-2 and TRBJ2-7, is EAGVAQSPRYKIIEKRQSVAFWCNPISGHATLYWYQQILGQGPKLLIQFQNNGVVDDSQLPKDRFSAERLKGVDSTLKIQPAKLEDSAVYLCASSPLLRGTHEQYFGPGTRLTVT.